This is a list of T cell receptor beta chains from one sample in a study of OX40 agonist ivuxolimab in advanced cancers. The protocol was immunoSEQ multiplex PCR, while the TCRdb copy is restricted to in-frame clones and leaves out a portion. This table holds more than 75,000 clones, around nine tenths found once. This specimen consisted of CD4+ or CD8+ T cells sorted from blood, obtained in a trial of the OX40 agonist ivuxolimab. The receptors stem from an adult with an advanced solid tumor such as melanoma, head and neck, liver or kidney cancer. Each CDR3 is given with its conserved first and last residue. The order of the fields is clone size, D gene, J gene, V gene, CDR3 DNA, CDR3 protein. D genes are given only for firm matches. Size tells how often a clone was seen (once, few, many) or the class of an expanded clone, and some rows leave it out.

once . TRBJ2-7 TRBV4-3 TGCGCCAGCAGCCGAGCGCCGGCTGTTTCCTACGAGCAGTACTTC CASSRAPAVSYEQYF
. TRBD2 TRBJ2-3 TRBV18 TGTGCCAGCTCACCACTGCGGGAGACTCGCACAGATACGCAGTATTTT CASSPLRETRTDTQYF
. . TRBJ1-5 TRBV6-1 TGTGCCAGCTGGGGACGATCGAGCAATCAGCCCCAGCATTTT CASWGRSSNQPQHF
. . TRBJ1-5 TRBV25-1 TGTGCCAGCAGTGAATGGAGGGGCCATAGCAATCAGCCCCAGCATTTT CASSEWRGHSNQPQHF
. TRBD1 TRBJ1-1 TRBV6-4 TGTGCCAGCAAGGCAGGGGGACCGAACACTGAAGCTTTCTTT CASKAGGPNTEAFF
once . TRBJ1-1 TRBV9 TGTGCCAGCAGCGTAGGGACAGCCGGTACTGAAGCTTTCTTT CASSVGTAGTEAFF
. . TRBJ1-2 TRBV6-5 TGTGCCAGCACCCTTTCGATGGGCGGGCATGGCTACACCTTC CASTLSMGGHGYTF
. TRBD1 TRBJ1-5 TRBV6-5 TGTGCCAGCAGGACAGGGGATCTGCCCCAGCATTTT CASRTGDLPQHF
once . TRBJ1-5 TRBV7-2 TGTGCCAGCAGACTACATACACAGGGAAATCAGCCCCAGCATTTT CASRLHTQGNQPQHF
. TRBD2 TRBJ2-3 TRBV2 TGTGCCAGCGGACTAGTCTCCCTAGATACGCAGTATTTT CASGLVSLDTQYF
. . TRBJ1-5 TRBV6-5 TGTGCCAGCAGTTACTCAGCGCAGATGGGCAATCAGCCCCAGCATTTT CASSYSAQMGNQPQHF
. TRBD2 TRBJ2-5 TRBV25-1 TGTGCCAGCAGTGAATCTGGTAGCGGGGGCCAAGAGACCCAGTACTTC CASSESGSGGQETQYF
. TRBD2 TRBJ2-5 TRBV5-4 TGTGCCAGCAGCTTCCCCAAGCCGGGCGGGAGGGAGACCCAGTACTTC CASSFPKPGGRETQYF
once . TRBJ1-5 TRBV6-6 TGTGCCAGCAGTTACGGTCGGGGGGTTAGTCAGCCCCAGCATTTT CASSYGRGVSQPQHF
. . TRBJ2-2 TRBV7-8 TGTGCCAGCAGCTTAGCAACCGGGGAGCTGTTTTTT CASSLATGELFF
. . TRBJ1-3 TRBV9 TGTGCCAGCAGCGGGAGGGCGAGCAACACCATATATTTT CASSGRASNTIYF
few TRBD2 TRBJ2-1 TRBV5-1 TGCGCCAGCACCGGAGGAGCGGGAGGACCATACAATGAGCAGTTCTTC CASTGGAGGPYNEQFF
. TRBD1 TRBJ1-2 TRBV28 TGTGCCAGCAGTCCCCCCTCGGGACAGGGGGGGATCGGCTACACCTTC CASSPPSGQGGIGYTF
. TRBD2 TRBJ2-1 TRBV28 TGTGCCAGCAGCACCCCAGGACTAGCGGGAATAGATGAGCAGTTCTTC CASSTPGLAGIDEQFF
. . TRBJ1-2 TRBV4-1 TGCGCCAGCAGCCAAGACCAACTCAACTATGGCTACACCTTC CASSQDQLNYGYTF
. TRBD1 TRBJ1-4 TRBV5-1 TGCGCCAGCAGCAAGGCCGGGACAGCTAATGAAAAACTGTTTTTT CASSKAGTANEKLFF
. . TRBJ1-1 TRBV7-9 TGTGCCAGCAGCTTAGATGTCAGTGAAGCTTTCTTT CASSLDVSEAFF